This passage covers 13 T cell receptor beta chains from one sample sequenced in a study of blood T cell repertoires in COVID-19. Measured with immunoSEQ multiplex PCR; TCRdb has only the in-frame clones, and not every one. The sample holds hundreds of thousands of clones; about 89% are singletons and the top ten take about 6.3%. What was sequenced was peripheral blood. The receptors come from a man aged 55 to 70 who had recovered from COVID-19.

The rearrangement links TRBV12-3 or TRBV12-4 to TRBJ1-3, with 10 positions matching TRBD1. The CDR3 extends over 13 amino acids. V gave up 5 bases and J gave up 8 bases; unmatched junction bases: 3. The CDR3 DNA sequence: TGTGCCAGCAGTGCTGGGACAGGGGACACCATATATTTT. Its protein product is CASSAGTGDTIYF.

The chain is built from TRBV6-5 and TRBJ1-6; 10 nucleotides line up with TRBD1. Germline CDR1 MNHEY, CDR2 SVGAGI. Trimming cost V 6 bases and J 8 bases; bases outside gene matches: 4. The CDR3 runs to 14 residues. As DNA, the CDR3 is TGTGCCAGCAGCAAAGGGACAGGGGATTCACCCCTCCACTTT. Protein: CASSKGTGDSPLHF.

The J gene is TRBJ1-6, the V gene TRBV7-9, with TRBD1 as a possible D gene (6 bases). This CDR3 spans 13 amino acids. CDR1 is SEHNR, CDR2 FQNEAQ, per germline (reference sequence). Trimming stripped 3 bases from V and 8 bases from J, with 8 bases between. This CDR3 reads CASSFTGYSPLHF. CDR3 DNA: TGTGCCAGCAGCTTTACAGGGTATTCACCCCTCCACTTT.

The genes are TRBV10-2 and TRBJ2-7; 10 nucleotides align to TRBD2. The ends lost 7 bases at V and 6 bases at J; junction bases unmatched: 6. CDR1 and CDR2 (germline): WSHSY, SAAADI. The CDR3 is 13 residues long. CDR3 sequence: CASTPGLAREQYF. CDR3 bases: TGCGCCAGCACCCCGGGACTAGCGCGCGAGCAGTACTTC.

The rearrangement joins TRBV6-6 to TRBJ2-3, with TRBD2 identical over 7 bases. The CDR3 has 17 residues. V lost 5 bases and J lost 2; bases outside the gene matches: 13. Germline loops: CDR1 MNHNY, CDR2 SVGAGI (reference sequence). CDR3 nucleotide sequence: TGTGCCAGCAGTCGATGGTCCCCGGCGGGAGCCACAGATACGCAGTATTTT. Translated, it gives CASSRWSPAGATDTQYF.

This clone has just one count. This chain joins TRBV15 and TRBJ2-5; no firm D call. CDR1 LNHNV and CDR2 YYDKDF come from the germline V gene (reference sequence). The ends were cut back, 5 bases at V and 4 bases at J, with 8 bases in the middle. CDR3 size: 12 residues. CDR3 residues: CATSLGPETQYF. In DNA, the CDR3 is TGTGCCACCAGCTTGGGCCCAGAGACCCAGTACTTC.

This chain uses TRBV3-1 (or the pseudogene TRBV3-2) with TRBJ2-1, with TRBD2 matching over 8 bases. There are 15 residues in the CDR3. Unmatched junction bases numbered 6, after V lost 1 base and J lost 7 bases. In germline, CDR1 is LGHDT, CDR2 YNNKEL (reference sequence). The CDR3 DNA follows: TGTGCCAGCAGCCAAGGAGCGGGAGTTTCAAATGAGCAGTTCTTC. This codes for CASSQGAGVSNEQFF.

In the case of this clone: This same CDR3 is encoded by further DNA sequences in the sample. The chain combines TRBV6-4 with TRBJ2-1; 7 bases align to TRBD2. V lost 3 bases and J lost 0; bases outside the gene matches: 2. The CDR3 loop spans 15 amino acids. Germline V gene sequence: CDR1 MRHNA, CDR2 SNTAGT. CDR3 amino acids: CASSEERGSYNEQFF. For the CDR3, the DNA is TGTGCCAGCAGTGAAGAGCGGGGCTCCTACAATGAGCAGTTCTTC.

CDR3 in amino acids: CASSLDRGRAEAFF. The CDR3 region has the DNA TGTGCCAGCAGCCTAGACAGGGGCAGGGCTGAAGCTTTCTTT. The rearrangement joins TRBV7-2 to TRBJ1-1, with 8 bases fitting TRBD1. V was clipped by 5 bases and J by 6 bases; unmatched bases: 8. Germline V gene sequence: CDR1 SGHTA, CDR2 FQGNSA. The CDR3 contains 14 residues.

CDR3 region: CASSLGPTNTGELFF. The CDR3 bases are TGTGCCAGCAGCTTGGGTCCAACGAACACCGGGGAGCTGTTTTTT. The chain uses TRBV5-4 and TRBJ2-2; D is uncertain. The CDR3 runs to 15 residues. V shed 0 bases and J shed 0 bases, with 6 bases lying between them. The germline V gene has CDR1 SGHNT and CDR2 YYREEE (reference sequence).

The chain is built from TRBV7-3 and TRBJ2-1; TRBD1 might be the D (6 bases). The V end was cut by 4 bases, the J end by 0 bases, with 7 bases between. Germline V CDR1 and CDR2: SGHTA, FQGTGA. The CDR3 is made up of 14 amino acids. CDR3 in amino acids: CASSSRGSYNEQFF. The CDR3 DNA sequence: TGTGCCAGCAGCTCCAGGGGCTCCTACAATGAGCAGTTCTTC. The whole variable domain, filled in from reference TRBV7-3 and TRBJ2-1, reads GAGVSQTPSNKVTEKGKYVELRCDPISGHTALYWYRQSLGQGPEFLIYFQGTGAADDSGLPNDRFFAVRPEGSVSTLKIQRTERGDSAVYLCASSSRGSYNEQFFGPGTRLTVL.

The sample holds many counts of this clone. The rearrangement links TRBV5-4 to TRBJ2-7; perhaps TRBD1 as D (6 bases). Trimming stripped 3 bases from V and 6 bases from J, with 19 bases between. Germline V lookup: CDR1 SGHNT, CDR2 YYREEE (reference sequence). This CDR3 is built from 15 residues. CDR3 loop: CASSSPRGAALEQYF. DNA for the CDR3: TGTGCCAGCAGCTCCCCCAGGGGAGCTGCACTCGAGCAGTACTTC.

This chain joins TRBV6-5 and TRBJ2-7; possibly TRBD2 for D (6 bases). V lost 0 bases to trimming and J lost 6 bases, with 18 bases between them. Germline CDR1 reads MNHEY; CDR2 reads SVGAGI. The CDR3 spans 16 residues. In DNA, the CDR3 is TGTGCCAGCAGTTACTCGATCGCCTTCGCCGGGAGCGAGCAGTACTTC. Translating gives CASSYSIAFAGSEQYF.